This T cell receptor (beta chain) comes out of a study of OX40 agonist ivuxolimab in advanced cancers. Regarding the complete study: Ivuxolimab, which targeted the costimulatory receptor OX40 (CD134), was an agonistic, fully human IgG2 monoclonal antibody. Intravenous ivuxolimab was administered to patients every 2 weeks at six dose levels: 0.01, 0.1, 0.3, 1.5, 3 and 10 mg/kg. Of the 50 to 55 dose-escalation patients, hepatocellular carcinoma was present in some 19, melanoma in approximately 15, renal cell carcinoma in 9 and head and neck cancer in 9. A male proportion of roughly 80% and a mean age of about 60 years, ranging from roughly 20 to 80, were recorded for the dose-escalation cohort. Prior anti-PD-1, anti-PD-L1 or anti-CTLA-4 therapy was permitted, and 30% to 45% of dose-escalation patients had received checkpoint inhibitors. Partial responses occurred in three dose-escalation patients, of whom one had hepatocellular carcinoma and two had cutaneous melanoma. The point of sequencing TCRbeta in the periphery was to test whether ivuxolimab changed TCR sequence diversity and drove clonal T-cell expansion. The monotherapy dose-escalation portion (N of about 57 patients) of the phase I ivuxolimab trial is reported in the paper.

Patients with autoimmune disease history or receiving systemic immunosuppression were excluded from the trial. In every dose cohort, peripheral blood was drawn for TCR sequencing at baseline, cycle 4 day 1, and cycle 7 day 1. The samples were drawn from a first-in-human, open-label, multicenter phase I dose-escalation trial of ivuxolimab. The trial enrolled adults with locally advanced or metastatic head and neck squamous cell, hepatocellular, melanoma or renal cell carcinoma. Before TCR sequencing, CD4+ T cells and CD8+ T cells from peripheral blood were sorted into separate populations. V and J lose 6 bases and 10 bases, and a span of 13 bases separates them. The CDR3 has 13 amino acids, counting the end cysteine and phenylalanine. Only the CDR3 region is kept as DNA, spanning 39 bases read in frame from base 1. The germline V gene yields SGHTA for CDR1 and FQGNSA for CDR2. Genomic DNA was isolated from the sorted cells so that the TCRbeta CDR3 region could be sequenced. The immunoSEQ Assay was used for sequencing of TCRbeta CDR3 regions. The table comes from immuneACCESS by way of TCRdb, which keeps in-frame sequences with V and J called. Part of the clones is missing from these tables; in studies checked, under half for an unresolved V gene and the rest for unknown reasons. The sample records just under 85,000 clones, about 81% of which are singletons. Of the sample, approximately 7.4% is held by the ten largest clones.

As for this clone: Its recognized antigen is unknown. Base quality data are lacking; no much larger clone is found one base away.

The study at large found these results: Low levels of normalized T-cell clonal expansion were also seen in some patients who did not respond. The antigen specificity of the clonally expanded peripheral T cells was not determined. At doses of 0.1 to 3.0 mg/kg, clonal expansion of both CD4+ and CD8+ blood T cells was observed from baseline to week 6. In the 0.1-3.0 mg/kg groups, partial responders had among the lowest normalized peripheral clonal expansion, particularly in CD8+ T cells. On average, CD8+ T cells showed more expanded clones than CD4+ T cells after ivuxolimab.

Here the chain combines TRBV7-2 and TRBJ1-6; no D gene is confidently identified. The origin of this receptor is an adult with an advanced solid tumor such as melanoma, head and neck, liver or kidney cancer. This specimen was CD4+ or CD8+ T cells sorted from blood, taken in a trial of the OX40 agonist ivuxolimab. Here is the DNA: TGTGCCAGCAGTGGGAGGGCGGACTCACCCCTCCACTTT. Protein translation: CASSGRADSPLHF.